What follows describes a single T cell receptor beta chain. This entry comes from a study of T cells in Graves' hyperthyroidism and ophthalmopathy. The V gene lost 3 bases and the J gene lost 0 bases, with 12 bases spanning the gap. Germline V gene data show CDR1 as KGHSH and CDR2 as LQKENI. There are 16 residues in the CDR3. The TCR beta CDR3 regions underwent amplification using RNA transcripts as the source. The TCR CDR3 first-round RT-PCR relied on the HTBI primer set. MiXCR was run by TCRdb on the multiplex PCR reads, yielding one entry per CDR3 protein. This sample carries approximately 530,000 distinct CDR3 sequences, just under 20% of them seen once, and the ten largest clones take over 45%. Exclusion followed for patients with uncontrolled infection, other autoimmune disease, pregnancy or lactation. For the diagnoses, clinical symptoms, serum thyroxine and TRAb, thyroid ultrasound and orbital computed tomography were used.

The chain links TRBV18 to TRBJ1-3, with D tentatively TRBD1 (5 bases). The receptor comes from a man between 40 and 49 years old with Graves' ophthalmopathy. The specimen sequenced was blood. CDR3 in amino acids: CASSPLPGTSGNTIYF. For the CDR3, the DNA is TGTGCCAGCTCACCGCTACCTGGGACCTCTGGAAACACCATATATTTT.